The 13 T cell receptor beta chains listed next were all sequenced from one sample in a study of spatial heterogeneity in lung cancer. Specified time point: sample taken at primary tumor resection. TCRdb fed the 5' RACE reads into MiXCR, producing one record per CDR3 protein. The sample lists approximately 40,000 distinct CDR3 sequences, 5.2% occurring once. Here the sequenced sample was PBMCs, taken at surgery. The receptor source for this set is a female donor with early-stage non-small cell lung cancer.

Many counts were recorded for this clonotype. The chain couples TRBV5-1 to TRBJ1-2; 9 nucleotides align to TRBD1. Germline CDR1 and CDR2: SGHRS and YFSETQ. The V gene end was trimmed by 0 bases and the J gene end by 4 bases; junction bases not matched to a gene: 7. CDR3 size: 16 residues. The CDR3 sequence: CASSLEGQGRSYGYTF. CDR3 nucleotides: TGCGCCAGCAGCTTGGAGGGACAGGGCCGGAGCTATGGCTACACCTTC.

This clonotype showed up just a few times. The rearrangement uses TRBV20-1 and TRBJ2-2; maybe TRBD1 (6 bases). CDR1 and CDR2 (germline): DFQATT, SNEGSKA (reference sequence). The V end lost 0 bases, the J end lost 7 bases, and 18 bases lay between the germline ends. The CDR3 has 16 residues. The CDR3 DNA reads TGCAGTGCTAGAGACCATATGACAGGCCAGGTCGGGGAGCTGTTTTTT. Translation: CSARDHMTGQVGELFF.

V is TRBV20-1 and J is TRBJ2-3; 8 nucleotides agree with TRBD2. The junction had 8 bases not matched to a gene; V was cut back by 5 bases and J by 1 base. The CDR3 spans 15 residues. Germline loops: CDR1 DFQATT, CDR2 SNEGSKA (reference sequence). The CDR3 DNA follows: TGCAGTGCTCGGGGCGGTAGCGGGGGCACAGATACGCAGTATTTT. Protein sequence: CSARGGSGGTDTQYF.

This clonotype has at least ten counts. This chain connects TRBV9 to TRBJ2-2, with 10 positions matching TRBD1. The CDR3 has 16 amino acids. The germline V gene encodes CDR1 SGDLS and CDR2 YYNGEE. V lost 4 bases and J lost 4; bases outside the gene matches: 7. The CDR3 protein is CASSKWGQGTTGELFF. The CDR3, as DNA: TGTGCCAGCAGCAAGTGGGGACAGGGGACCACCGGGGAGCTGTTTTTT. The whole variable domain, remainder taken from reference TRBV9 and TRBJ2-2, is DSGVTQTPKHLITATGQRVTLRCSPRSGDLSVYWYQQSLDQGLQFLIQYYNGEERAKGNILERFSAQQFPDLHSELNLSSLELGDSALYFCASSKWGQGTTGELFFGEGSRLTVL.

The CDR3 nucleotides read TGTGCCAGCAGCCAAGATTGGTCCGGCGAGCAGTACTTC. This codes for CASSQDWSGEQYF. This chain links TRBV3-1 with TRBJ2-7; D remains unclear. CDR3 size: 13 residues. Germline lookup yields CDR1 LGHDT and CDR2 YNNKEL (reference sequence). Trimming pared 0 bases from V and 6 bases from J, leaving 9 bases between.

At least ten counts were recorded for this clonotype. The V gene is TRBV20-1, the J gene TRBJ2-2; 9 positions match TRBD1. The CDR3 is 12 residues long. V lost 8 bases and J lost 5; bases outside the gene matches: 3. Germline CDR1 reads DFQATT; CDR2 reads SNEGSKA (reference sequence). The CDR3 bases are TGCAGTACCGGGACAGGGACCGGGGAGCTGTTTTTT. Translated, it gives CSTGTGTGELFF.

The rearrangement joins TRBV10-1 to TRBJ2-7, with TRBD1 matching 9 bases. V lost 8 bases to trimming and J lost 2 bases; unmatched junction nucleotides: 1. The CDR3 consists of 12 residues. CDR1 is WNHNN and CDR2 is SYGVQD in the germline V gene (reference sequence). The CDR3 DNA is TGCGCCAGCGGGACAGGGCCCTACGAGCAGTACTTC. Protein: CASGTGPYEQYF.

There are many counts of this clonotype. This rearrangement joins TRBV11-1 to TRBJ2-3, with D perhaps matching TRBD1 or TRBD2 (6 bases each). Germline CDR1 reads SGHAT; CDR2 reads FQDESV (reference sequence). The CDR3 sequence is 14 residues long. Trimming removed 5 bases from V and 6 bases from J, with 15 bases in between. The CDR3 region has the DNA TGTGCCAGCAGCCCCAGGAGGGGGGCCGATACGCAGTATTTT. As protein: CASSPRRGADTQYF.

This clonotype has at least ten counts. The genes are TRBV11-2 and TRBJ1-6; 8 bases fit TRBD1. Per the germline V gene, CDR1 is SGHAT and CDR2 is FQNNGV. Trimming took 1 base from V and 10 from J; bases not matched to a gene: 9. The CDR3 is 16 amino acids. The CDR3 nucleotides read TGTGCCAGCAGCTTAGTCGCGACAGGGGTCTTGTCACCCCTCCACTTT. Protein: CASSLVATGVLSPLHF.

The rearrangement uses TRBV27 and TRBJ2-3, with no clear D. CDR1 is MNHEY, CDR2 SMNVEV, per germline (reference sequence). This CDR3 comprises 15 residues. V lost 6 bases and J lost 3, with 16 bases in between. CDR3: CASSLVVGSTDTQYF. CDR3 nucleotides: TGTGCCAGCAGCCTCGTAGTAGGGTCAACAGATACGCAGTATTTT.

This clonotype was recorded many times. The rearrangement links TRBV11-1 to TRBJ1-5, with D uncertain. With 5 bases removed from V and 7 bases from J, the gap between germline ends came to 15 bases. This CDR3 comprises 14 residues. CDR1 and CDR2 (germline): SGHAT, FQDESV (reference sequence). CDR3 sequence reads: CASSLSNTGQPQHF. CDR3 bases: TGTGCCAGCAGCCTCTCGAACACCGGGCAGCCCCAGCATTTT.

This clonotype was observed at least ten times. V gene TRBV20-1 combines with J gene TRBJ1-2; 7 nucleotides match TRBD1. This CDR3 is 10 amino acids long. CDR1 and CDR2 (germline): DFQATT, SNEGSKA (reference sequence). The trim removed 5 bases at V and 7 bases at J, leaving 1 base unmatched. In nucleotides, the CDR3 is TGCAGTGCTGGGGACAGTGGCTACACCTTC. It yields the protein CSAGDSGYTF.

In this sample, this clonotype turned up many times. This chain connects TRBV28 to TRBJ2-7; D possibly uses TRBD1 or TRBD2 (5 bases each). This CDR3 has 15 amino acids. Trimming took off 6 bases at V and 4 bases at J, with 19 bases between the two ends. Germline CDR1 is MDHEN and CDR2 is SYDVKM. The CDR3 is CASSRLRDGLYEQYF. The CDR3 nucleotides read TGTGCCAGCAGCCGCCTCCGGGACGGCCTTTACGAGCAGTACTTC.